A single sample gave rise to the 17 T cell receptor beta chains below, sequenced in a study of OX40 agonist ivuxolimab in advanced cancers. Measured with immunoSEQ multiplex PCR; TCRdb has only the in-frame clones, and not every one. The table has 60,000 to 80,000 clones, 70% to 90% seen once. Sequencing was performed on CD4+ or CD8+ T cells sorted from blood, taken in a trial of the OX40 agonist ivuxolimab. The receptors derive from an adult with an advanced solid tumor such as melanoma, head and neck, liver or kidney cancer.

This chain uses TRBV6-6 with TRBJ2-1, with D possibly being TRBD2 (5 bases). V lost 5 bases and J 8 bases, leaving 13 bases between the germline ends. Germline-derived CDR1 and CDR2 are MNHNY and SVGAGI (reference sequence). The CDR3 covers 13 residues. CDR3 nucleotides: TGTGCCAGCAGTCTACTCGAGGGCGATGAGCAGTTCTTC. This codes for CASSLLEGDEQFF.

The chain combines TRBV19 with TRBJ2-1, with D uncertain. This CDR3 is 15 amino acids long. Germline values: CDR1 LNHDA, CDR2 SQIVND (reference sequence). V shed 2 bases and J shed 2 bases, with 10 bases lying between them. CDR3 sequence: CASSIMSTTYNEQFF. The CDR3 bases are TGTGCCAGTAGTATAATGTCCACCACCTACAATGAGCAGTTCTTC.

The V gene is TRBV20-1, the J gene TRBJ1-2; TRBD1 might be the D (6 bases). Germline CDR1 DFQATT, CDR2 SNEGSKA (reference sequence). Deletions cut 5 bases from V and 7 bases from J, with 11 bases between. The CDR3 has 11 amino acids. The CDR3 is CSAGGLSGYTF. The CDR3 DNA is TGCAGTGCTGGGGGGCTGAGTGGCTACACCTTC.

V is TRBV5-4 and J is TRBJ2-7; TRBD2 aligns across 13 bases. Losses at the gene ends were 0 bases for V and 2 bases for J; bases not matched to a gene: 2. This CDR3 spans 16 amino acids. Germline lookup yields CDR1 SGHNT and CDR2 YYREEE (reference sequence). The CDR3 here is CASSLGTSGGTYEQYF. CDR3 coding DNA: TGTGCCAGCAGCTTGGGGACTAGCGGGGGAACCTACGAGCAGTACTTC.

V is TRBV11-2 and J is TRBJ2-3, with 8 bases fitting TRBD2. The CDR3 is 15 residues long. V was pared by 3 bases and J by 4 bases, with 6 bases of the junction left unmatched. Germline CDR1 SGHAT, CDR2 FQNNGV. The DNA for the CDR3 is TGTGCCAGCAGCTTGGCGACTAGCGCTTCAGATACGCAGTATTTT. Its translation: CASSLATSASDTQYF.

The rearrangement joins TRBV11-2 to TRBJ1-5; D gene unclear. Germline values: CDR1 SGHAT, CDR2 FQNNGV. This CDR3 has 14 residues. V lost 3 bases and J lost 1, with 7 bases in between. CDR3 protein: CASSFSGSNQPQHF. CDR3 coding DNA: TGTGCCAGCAGCTTCTCCGGGAGCAATCAGCCCCAGCATTTT.

The rearrangement joins TRBV28 to TRBJ1-3; 9 positions agree with TRBD1. The CDR3 spans 15 residues. V lost 0 bases and J lost 8; bases outside the gene matches: 5. The germline V gene encodes CDR1 MDHEN and CDR2 SYDVKM. The CDR3 region is CASSLWGQGPDTIYF. DNA for the CDR3: TGTGCCAGCAGTTTATGGGGACAGGGTCCGGACACCATATATTTT.

The chain recombines TRBV18 with TRBJ2-3; a weak D match, TRBD1 (6 bases). This CDR3 region has 15 residues. Trimming took off 6 bases at V and 0 bases at J, with 13 bases between the two ends. Germline CDR1 and CDR2: KGHSH and LQKENI. The CDR3 here is CASSNRAPSTDTQYF. The CDR3 DNA follows: TGTGCCAGCTCGAACAGGGCACCAAGCACAGATACGCAGTATTTT.

This clone was counted only a few times. The rearrangement uses TRBV4-1 and TRBJ2-5; 10 bases fit TRBD1. The CDR3 contains 15 residues. The junction had 7 bases not matched to a gene; V was cut back by 4 bases and J by 5 bases. CDR1 is MGHRA, CDR2 YSYEKL, per germline. CDR3 residues: CASSPQGQGKETQYF. CDR3 DNA: TGCGCCAGCAGCCCTCAGGGACAGGGGAAGGAGACCCAGTACTTC.

In its sample, this clone was seen once. This chain uses TRBV18 with TRBJ1-5; D gene ambiguous. The CDR3 has 13 residues. Germline V gene lookup returns CDR1 KGHSH and CDR2 LQKENI. Trimming removed 1 base at V and 5 bases at J, with 6 bases between. DNA of the CDR3: TGTGCCAGCTCACCACTTAAGGATCAGCCCCAGCATTTT. This codes for CASSPLKDQPQHF.

This clone was seen only once. The chain employs TRBV11-3 and TRBJ1-1; D is possibly TRBD1 (6 bases). The CDR3 has 18 residues. The germline V gene encodes CDR1 SGHNT and CDR2 YENEEA. The ends were cut back, 1 base at V and 1 base at J, with 19 bases in the middle. In DNA form, the CDR3 reads TGTGCCAGCAGCTTAGGTTGGGTGGCAGGGGTTAAGAACACTGAAGCTTTCTTT. It is translated as CASSLGWVAGVKNTEAFF. Complete variable domain (other parts from reference TRBV11-3 and TRBJ1-1): EAGVVQSPRYKIIEKKQPVAFWCNPISGHNTLYWYLQNLGQGPELLIRYENEEAVDDSQLPKDRFSAERLKGVDSTLKIQPAELGDSAVYLCASSLGWVAGVKNTEAFFGQGTRLTVV.

The chain has TRBV6-5 and TRBJ2-3, with 7 positions matching TRBD2. With 4 bases clipped from V and 0 bases from J, the junction kept 1 base outside the gene matches. Germline values: CDR1 MNHEY, CDR2 SVGAGI. The CDR3 covers 14 residues. CDR3 loop: CASSWGGSTDTQYF. The DNA for the CDR3 is TGTGCCAGCAGTTGGGGGGGTAGCACAGATACGCAGTATTTT.

The chain links TRBV5-1 to TRBJ1-2, with 9 nucleotides matching TRBD1. The V and J ends lost 2 bases and 6 bases, in that order; junction bases with no gene match: 5. Looked up from germline, CDR1 is SGHRS and CDR2 is YFSETQ. There are 14 residues in the CDR3. CDR3 loop: CASSLPGQGHGYTF. The CDR3 DNA reads as TGCGCCAGCAGCTTACCCGGACAGGGGCATGGCTACACCTTC.

The rearrangement uses TRBV19 and TRBJ2-7; 9 bases match TRBD1. CDR3 size: 14 residues. The germline V gene encodes CDR1 LNHDA and CDR2 SQIVND (reference sequence). Trimming removed 5 bases from V and 1 base from J; junction bases left unmatched: 3. The CDR3: CASSQTGGSYEQYV. The CDR3 DNA is TGTGCCAGTAGTCAGACAGGGGGATCCTACGAGCAGTACGTC.

The chain links TRBV28 to TRBJ2-3, with 8 bases identical to TRBD1. V was clipped by 7 bases and J by 2 bases; unmatched bases: 11. The CDR3 has 16 residues. Germline V gene lookup returns CDR1 MDHEN and CDR2 SYDVKM. This CDR3 reads CASTRTGSYFTDTQYF. The CDR3 nucleotides are TGTGCCAGCACTAGGACAGGGTCCTATTTCACAGATACGCAGTATTTT.

CDR3 sequence: CASSLMTGAANTGELFF. CDR3 nucleotide sequence: TGTGCCAGCAGCTTAATGACAGGGGCTGCGAACACCGGGGAGCTGTTTTTT. The chain joins TRBV7-9 to TRBJ2-2; 8 bases line up with TRBD1. The CDR3 sequence is 17 residues long. Germline-derived CDR1 and CDR2 are SEHNR and FQNEAQ (reference sequence). With 2 bases clipped from V and 0 bases from J, the junction kept 5 bases outside the gene matches. The full variable domain, its missing parts supplied by reference TRBV7-9 and TRBJ2-2, is DTGVSQNPRHKITKRGQNVTFRCDPISEHNRLYWYRQTLGQGPEFLTYFQNEAQLEKSRLLSDRFSAERPKGSFSTLEIQRTEQGDSAMYLCASSLMTGAANTGELFFGEGSRLTVL.

On this clone itself: The junction does not match germline at one end; this may be a read error. V is TRBV6-6 and J is TRBJ1-2, with D possibly TRBD1 on 5 matching bases. The CDR3 extends over 12 amino acids. The germline gives CDR1 MNHNY, CDR2 SVGAGI (reference sequence). The DNA for the CDR3 is TGTGCCAGCAGTTACCGGCCGGACACACGCGCCTTC. It translates to CASSYRPDTRAF.